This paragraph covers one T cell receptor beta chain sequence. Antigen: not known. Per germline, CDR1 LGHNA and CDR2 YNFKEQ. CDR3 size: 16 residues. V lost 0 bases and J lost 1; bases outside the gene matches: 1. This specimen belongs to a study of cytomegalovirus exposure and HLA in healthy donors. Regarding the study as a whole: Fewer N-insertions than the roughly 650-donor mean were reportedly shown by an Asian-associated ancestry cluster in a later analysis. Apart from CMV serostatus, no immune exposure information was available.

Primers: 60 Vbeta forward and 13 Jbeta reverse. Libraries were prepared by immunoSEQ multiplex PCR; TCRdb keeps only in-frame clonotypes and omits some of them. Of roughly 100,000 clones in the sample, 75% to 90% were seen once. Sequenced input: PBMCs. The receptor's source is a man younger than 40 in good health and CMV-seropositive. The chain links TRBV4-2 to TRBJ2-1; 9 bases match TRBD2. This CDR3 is CASSQDLAGSYNEQFF. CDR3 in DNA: TGTGCCAGCAGCCAAGATCTAGCGGGGTCCTACAATGAGCAGTTCTTC.